Included here is one TCR beta chain sequence, with context. The CDR3 is 16 amino acids. Unmatched junction bases numbered 5, after V lost 5 bases and J lost 2 bases. Germline CDR1 SGHTA, CDR2 FQGTGA. Clones were read by immunoSEQ multiplex PCR, and TCRdb kept only the in-frame ones, dropping some. The sample lists over 20,000 clones, 75% to 90% seen once, with approximately 1% in the top ten. This sample is part of a study of T cell changes during pregnancy in multiple sclerosis. Material: CD4+ T cells from peripheral blood mononuclear cells, obtained in the first trimester of pregnancy. The rearrangement links TRBV7-3 to TRBJ2-3, with TRBD2 identical over 12 bases. The receptor's source is a female donor in good health, enrolled as a control in a pregnancy study. Here the CDR3 reads CASSLRLAGATDTQYF. The CDR3 region has the DNA TGTGCCAGCAGCCTCCGACTAGCGGGGGCCACAGATACGCAGTATTTT.